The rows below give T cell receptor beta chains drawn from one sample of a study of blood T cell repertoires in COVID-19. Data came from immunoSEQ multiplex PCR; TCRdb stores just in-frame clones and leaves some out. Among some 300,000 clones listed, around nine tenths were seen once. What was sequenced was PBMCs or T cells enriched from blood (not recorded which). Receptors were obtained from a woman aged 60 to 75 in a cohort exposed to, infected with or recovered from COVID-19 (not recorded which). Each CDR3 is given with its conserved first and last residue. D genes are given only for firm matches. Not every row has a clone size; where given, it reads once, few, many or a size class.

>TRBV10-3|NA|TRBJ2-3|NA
TGTGCCATCAGTGAGAATTGGGGGGAGCAGTATTTT
CAISENWGEQYF
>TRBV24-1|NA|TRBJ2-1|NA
TGTGCCACCAGTGATGATAAGGGGAAGTCTTACAATGAGCAGTTCTTC
CATSDDKGKSYNEQFF
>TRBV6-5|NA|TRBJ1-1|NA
TGTGCCAGCAGTTCCTCTGTTTTGGCGGGCGCTGAAGCTTTCTTT
CASSSSVLAGAEAFF
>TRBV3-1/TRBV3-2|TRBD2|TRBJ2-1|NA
TGTGCCAGCAGCCAAGGGCCCCGGACTAGCGGGAGTTCCGAGCAGTTCTTC
CASSQGPRTSGSSEQFF
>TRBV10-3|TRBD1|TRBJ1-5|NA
TGTGCCATCAGTGAAGGGGGCACTACTCAGCCCCAGCATTTT
CAISEGGTTQPQHF
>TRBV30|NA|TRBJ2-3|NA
TGTGCCAACGGAGGGGGCACAGATACGCAGTATTTT
CANGGGTDTQYF
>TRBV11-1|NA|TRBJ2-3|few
TGTGCCAGCAGCTTAGAACTAGTCTCTGGCACAGATACGCAGTATTTT
CASSLELVSGTDTQYF
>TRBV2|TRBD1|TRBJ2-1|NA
TGTGCCAGCAGTGGGCCACGGGGGGACAGGGCTAAGGGTGAGCAGTTCTTC
CASSGPRGDRAKGEQFF
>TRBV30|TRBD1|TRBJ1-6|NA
TGTGCCTGGAGATCCCCCGACAGGGGCAATTCACCCCTCCACTTT
CAWRSPDRGNSPLHF
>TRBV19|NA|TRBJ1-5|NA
TGTGCCAGTAGTATGGGGGCAGGCAATCAGCCCCAGCATTTT
CASSMGAGNQPQHF
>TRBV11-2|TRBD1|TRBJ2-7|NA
TGTGCCAGCAGCTTAAAACAGGGGGAACGTTACGAGCAGTACTTC
CASSLKQGERYEQYF
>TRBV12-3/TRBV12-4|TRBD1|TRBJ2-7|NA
TGTGCCAGCAGGAGGGACAGCTACGAGCAGTACTTC
CASRRDSYEQYF
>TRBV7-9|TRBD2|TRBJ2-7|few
TGTGCCAGCAGCCTAGGACTAGCGGGAGCCGAGCAGTACTTC
CASSLGLAGAEQYF
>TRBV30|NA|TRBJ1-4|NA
TGTGCCTGGAGTGATGGGGGGTTGATCAGGGAAAAACTGTTTTTT
CAWSDGGLIREKLFF
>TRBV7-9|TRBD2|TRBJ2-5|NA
TGTGCCAGCAGCCGACTAGCGGGAGGACTCCAAGAGACCCAGTACTTC
CASSRLAGGLQETQYF
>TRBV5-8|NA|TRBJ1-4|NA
TGTGCCAGCCCCCCTGGCCGTGGGCAGTCGAATGAAAAACTGTTTTTT
CASPPGRGQSNEKLFF
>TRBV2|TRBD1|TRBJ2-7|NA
TGTGCCAGCAGAGGGACAGGGGGCTCCTACGAGCAGTACTTC
CASRGTGGSYEQYF
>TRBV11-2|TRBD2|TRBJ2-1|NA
TGTGCCAGCAGCCCAACTAGCGGGAGTATCCACAATGAGCAGTTCTTC
CASSPTSGSIHNEQFF